This T cell receptor (beta chain) was documented in a study of patients and donors after allogeneic stem cell transplantation. Each CDR3 protein is one row after TCRdb ran MiXCR on the RT-PCR reads. The sample yields roughly 880,000 distinct CDR3 sequences, more than 15% seen once. The CDR3 runs 16 residues. The germline CDR1 and CDR2 sequences are SNHLY and FYNNEI. A note on this clonotype: The germline gene is not matched at one end of the junction; a read error may be the cause.

The specimen was blood, either unsorted or a sorted T cell fraction (not recorded which). The chain employs TRBV2 and TRBJ2-5; 15 positions agree with TRBD2. This sequence was found in a human donor who was either an allogeneic HSCT recipient or a stem cell or donor lymphocyte infusion donor (not recorded which). It is not recorded whose cells these are; they may come from a transplant donor. This CDR3 is CASGAGLAGGQETQHF. The DNA for the CDR3 is TGTGCCAGCGGAGCGGGACTAGCGGGGGGTCAAGAGACCCAGCACTTC.